This TCR beta chain was sequenced in a study of T cells of healthy individuals. TCRdb independently ran MiXCR on the 5' RACE reads; one entry per CDR3 protein. The sample lists some 82,000 distinct CDR3 sequences; more than 5% were seen once. The CDR3 contains 16 residues. CDR1 is SGDLS, CDR2 YYNGEE, per germline. V was pared by 3 bases and J by 4 bases, with 10 bases of the junction left unmatched. In its sample, this clonotype was seen many times. The chain combines TRBV9 with TRBJ1-3; 7 nucleotides line up with TRBD1. This clonotype originated in a female donor in good health. The DNA of the CDR3 is TGTGCCAGCAGCGCTCGACAGGGAGGATACGGAAACACCATATATTTT. Its translation is CASSARQGGYGNTIYF.